These 30 T cell receptor beta chains were sequenced from one sample in a study of blood T cell repertoires in COVID-19. Sequencing was performed with immunoSEQ multiplex PCR; in TCRdb, only in-frame clones are kept and a portion is missing. The sample consists of about 240,000 clones, 86% of them appearing once. The sample was PBMCs or T cells enriched from blood (not recorded which). These TCRs come from a woman between 35 and 50 years old with acute COVID-19.

The chain joins TRBV27 to TRBJ1-5; D remains ambiguous. The V gene lost 4 bases and the J gene lost 4 bases, with 11 bases spanning the gap. The germline CDR1 and CDR2 sequences are MNHEY and SMNVEV (reference sequence). The CDR3 consists of 14 residues. CDR3 loop: CASSSLFTNQPQHF. The CDR3 coding sequence is TGTGCCAGCAGTTCCCTATTTACGAATCAGCCCCAGCATTTT.

The rearrangement links TRBV19 to TRBJ1-1, with D hard to call. The germline V gene has CDR1 LNHDA and CDR2 SQIVND (reference sequence). The ends were cut back, 7 bases at V and 1 base at J, with 10 bases in the middle. The CDR3 extends over 13 amino acids. The CDR3 DNA sequence: TGTGCCAGTACCCGCACAGCGAACACTGAAGCTTTCTTT. It encodes CASTRTANTEAFF.

This rearrangement joins TRBV30 to TRBJ2-7; possible D gene TRBD1, 6 bases. CDR3 length: 14 residues. V dropped 2 bases and J dropped 3 bases, with 14 bases sitting between them. Germline assignment: CDR1 GTSNPN and CDR2 SVGIG (reference sequence). The CDR3 is CAWSHGGTSYEQYF. CDR3 nucleotide sequence: TGTGCCTGGAGTCATGGGGGCACCAGCTACGAGCAGTACTTC.

The chain combines TRBV7-8 with TRBJ1-2, with TRBD1 matching over 7 bases. The CDR3 runs to 15 residues. Germline V gives CDR1 SGHVS, CDR2 FQNEAQ. V shed 5 bases, J shed 0 bases, and the junction held 6 bases outside the gene matches. The CDR3 DNA reads TGTGCCAGCAGCCCAAACAGGGGCACTAACTATGGCTACACCTTC. Amino acids: CASSPNRGTNYGYTF.

The chain joins TRBV27 to TRBJ2-1, with D possibly TRBD2 on 6 matching bases. The CDR3 consists of 15 residues. Per germline, CDR1 MNHEY and CDR2 SMNVEV (reference sequence). V was shortened by 1 base and J by 4 bases, with 11 bases between the two germline ends. The CDR3 spells CASSLWSEGYNEQFF. As DNA, the CDR3 is TGTGCCAGCAGTTTATGGTCGGAGGGATACAATGAGCAGTTCTTC.

The chain has TRBV5-1 and TRBJ2-2; 8 bases line up with TRBD1. V dropped 2 bases and J dropped 13; count of bases not matched to a gene: 7. Germline V CDR1 and CDR2: SGHRS, YFSETQ. The CDR3 spans 13 residues. The CDR3 here is CASSLAGQGALFF. The CDR3 coding sequence is TGCGCCAGCAGCTTAGCAGGACAGGGCGCGCTGTTTTTT. Full variable domain (rest looked up from reference TRBV5-1 and TRBJ2-2): KAGVTQTPRYLIKTRGQQVTLSCSPISGHRSVSWYQQTPGQGLQFLFEYFSETQRNKGNFPGRFSGRQFSNSRSEMNVSTLELGDSALYLCASSLAGQGALFFGEGSRLTVL.

The chain recombines TRBV24-1 with TRBJ2-3, with D unresolved. This CDR3 spans 14 amino acids. Germline CDR1 is KGHDR and CDR2 is SFDVKD. Trimming took off 4 bases at V and 2 bases at J, with 9 bases between the two ends. CDR3 amino acids: CATSERRDTDTQYF. The CDR3 DNA follows: TGTGCCACCAGTGAGCGGCGAGACACAGATACGCAGTATTTT.

The V call is TRBV4-2, the J call TRBJ2-1, with no clear D. The CDR3 runs 15 residues. The V gene lost 0 bases and the J gene lost 0 bases, with 6 bases spanning the gap. CDR1 is LGHNA, CDR2 YNFKEQ, per germline. The chain's CDR3 is CASSQETSSYNEQFF. In nucleotides, the CDR3 is TGTGCCAGCAGCCAAGAGACAAGCTCCTACAATGAGCAGTTCTTC.

The genes are TRBV19 and TRBJ1-5; 8 bases match TRBD1. This CDR3 contains 18 residues. Germline V gene lookup returns CDR1 LNHDA and CDR2 SQIVND (reference sequence). With 2 bases clipped from V and 9 bases from J, the junction kept 18 bases outside the gene matches. CDR3 bases: TGTGCCAGTAGTATATACCCAGGACAGGGAGGCCGAGGGTTGCCCCAGCATTTT. It translates to CASSIYPGQGGRGLPQHF.

The gene calls are TRBV19 and TRBJ1-1, with 7 nucleotides matching TRBD1. This CDR3 spans 15 amino acids. Unmatched junction bases numbered 6, after V lost 5 bases and J lost 0 bases. Looked up from germline, CDR1 is LNHDA and CDR2 is SQIVND (reference sequence). CDR3 nucleotide sequence: TGTGCCAGTAGTCCCGGACAGGTCTTGAACACTGAAGCTTTCTTT. It specifies CASSPGQVLNTEAFF.

The chain couples TRBV6-5 to TRBJ2-5; 9 bases match TRBD1. Trimming at V came to 5 bases and at J to 6 bases, leaving 10 bases not matched to a gene. The V gene's germline CDR1 is MNHEY and CDR2 SVGAGI. The CDR3 sequence is 15 residues long. Here the CDR3 reads CASSLGTGMRKTQYF. The DNA for the CDR3 is TGTGCCAGCAGTCTGGGGACAGGGATGAGAAAGACCCAGTACTTC.

The V gene is TRBV20-1, the J gene TRBJ2-1; 11 bases agree with TRBD2. Germline loops: CDR1 DFQATT, CDR2 SNEGSKA (reference sequence). The CDR3 is made up of 15 amino acids. After removal of 3 bases from V and 3 bases from J, the junction contained 4 bases not matched to a gene. CDR3 bases: TGCAGTGCTAGTAGGGGACTAGCGGACTACAATGAGCAGTTCTTC. This gives the protein CSASRGLADYNEQFF.

This chain connects TRBV11-3 to TRBJ1-3; 8 bases match TRBD1. Trimming at V came to 5 bases and at J to 3 bases, leaving 3 bases not matched to a gene. This CDR3 has 14 residues. Germline values: CDR1 SGHNT, CDR2 YENEEA. CDR3 in amino acids: CASSGRGLGNTIYF. The CDR3 bases are TGTGCCAGCAGCGGCAGGGGGCTTGGAAACACCATATATTTT.

This clone occurred a few times. This chain links TRBV3-1 (or the pseudogene TRBV3-2) with TRBJ2-7, with a tentative D call TRBD2 (7 bases). Germline V gene lookup returns CDR1 LGHDT and CDR2 YNNKEL (reference sequence). The V gene lost 8 bases and the J gene lost 0 bases, with 11 bases spanning the gap. The CDR3 spans 13 residues. This chain's CDR3 is CASGGGLSYEQYF. The DNA for the CDR3 is TGTGCCAGCGGGGGGGGGCTCTCCTACGAGCAGTACTTC.

This clone appeared once. The chain joins TRBV2 to TRBJ1-5; the D gene is possibly TRBD1 (5 bases). V shed 5 bases and J shed 0 bases, with 14 bases lying between them. The germline V gene has CDR1 SNHLY and CDR2 FYNNEI. The CDR3 is 16 amino acids. CDR3 in DNA: TGTGCCAGCAGTCCCTTTGACAGATATAGCAATCAGCCCCAGCATTTT. It is translated as CASSPFDRYSNQPQHF.

The chain combines TRBV15 with TRBJ2-2, with TRBD1 matching over 7 bases. The CDR3 runs 18 residues. V was pared by 3 bases and J by 2 bases, with 12 bases of the junction left unmatched. Germline V lookup: CDR1 LNHNV, CDR2 YYDKDF (reference sequence). The CDR3 spells CATSRQRQGWSNTGELFF. CDR3 nucleotide sequence: TGTGCCACCAGCAGGCAAAGACAGGGTTGGTCCAACACCGGGGAGCTGTTTTTT.

The V and J genes are TRBV4-2 and TRBJ2-1; TRBD2 matches 10 bases. Germline lookup yields CDR1 LGHNA and CDR2 YNFKEQ. CDR3 length equals 15 residues. V lost 0 bases to trimming and J lost 7 bases; unmatched junction nucleotides: 3. Written as DNA, the CDR3 is TGTGCCAGCAGCCAAGAGCTAGCGGGAGCTAATGAGCAGTTCTTC. Translating gives CASSQELAGANEQFF.

This chain uses TRBV6-5 with TRBJ2-7; 9 bases line up with TRBD1. J gave up 7 bases and V 6 bases, and 13 bases lay outside the gene matches. The CDR3 extends over 15 amino acids. Per the germline V gene, CDR1 is MNHEY and CDR2 is SVGAGI. The CDR3 DNA reads TGTGCCAGCAGGACTAGGGAACAGGGGGCGAGGGAGCAGTACTTC. Residues: CASRTREQGAREQYF.

V gene TRBV7-2 combines with J gene TRBJ2-1, with D uncertain. The germline V and J ends were trimmed by 6 bases and 0 bases, with 12 bases remaining between them. The CDR3 has 15 residues. CDR1 is SGHTA, CDR2 FQGNSA, per germline. CDR3: CASSPRVGSYNEQFF. The CDR3 DNA is TGTGCCAGCAGTCCTAGAGTGGGCTCCTACAATGAGCAGTTCTTC.

This clone was detected a few times. V gene TRBV30 combines with J gene TRBJ1-5, with D hard to call. Germline CDR1 GTSNPN, CDR2 SVGIG (reference sequence). Trimming removed 0 bases from V and 7 bases from J, with 10 bases in between. This CDR3 spans 13 amino acids. The CDR3 region is CAWSVSSGQPQHF. In DNA form, the CDR3 reads TGTGCCTGGAGTGTCTCCTCCGGGCAGCCCCAGCATTTT.

The chain employs TRBV15 and TRBJ1-1; 11 nucleotides match TRBD1. Germline V gene sequence: CDR1 LNHNV, CDR2 YYDKDF (reference sequence). Trimming at V came to 2 bases and at J to 4 bases, leaving 3 bases not matched to a gene. CDR3 length equals 15 residues. The CDR3 spells CATSRKDRGPTEAFF. The CDR3 DNA follows: TGTGCCACCAGCAGAAAGGACAGGGGGCCCACTGAAGCTTTCTTT.

The chain recombines TRBV10-3 with TRBJ2-7, with 8 bases aligning to TRBD1. From germline, CDR1 is ENHRY and CDR2 SYGVKD. V trimming: 8 bases; J trimming: 4 bases; junction bases outside the gene matches: 7. The CDR3 loop spans 13 amino acids. CDR3 residues: CAIAAGGRYEQYF. CDR3 nucleotide sequence: TGTGCCATCGCGGCAGGGGGCCGGTACGAGCAGTACTTC.

V gene TRBV12-5 combines with J gene TRBJ1-5; TRBD1 is a possible D gene (5 bases). Per germline, CDR1 LGHNT and CDR2 FRNRAP. The CDR3 consists of 19 residues. Trimming took off 1 base at V and 2 bases at J, with 21 bases between the two ends. This CDR3 reads CASGLARAGTLAGNQPQHF. CDR3 DNA: TGTGCTAGTGGTTTGGCGCGAGCTGGGACCCTAGCGGGCAATCAGCCCCAGCATTTT.

This chain connects TRBV11-3 to TRBJ2-7; TRBD2 might be the D (6 bases). CDR1 and CDR2 (germline): SGHNT, YENEEA. The CDR3 extends over 15 amino acids. V lost 1 base to trimming and J lost 8 bases, with 18 bases between them. The CDR3 sequence: CASSLVTLASEKQYF. In nucleotides, the CDR3 is TGTGCCAGCAGCTTAGTTACCTTGGCTAGCGAAAAGCAGTACTTC.

This chain connects TRBV6-2 or TRBV6-3 to TRBJ2-2, with a weak D call TRBD1 (6 bases). CDR1 is MNHEY, CDR2 SVGEGT, per germline. The CDR3 is 15 amino acids. Trimming removed 2 bases at V and 3 bases at J, with 10 bases between. CDR3 nucleotides: TGTGCCAGCAGTTACGGTTCAGGGGACACCGGGGAGCTGTTTTTT. Translation gives CASSYGSGDTGELFF.

The chain combines TRBV9 with TRBJ2-3; TRBD2 aligns across 11 bases. This CDR3 has 14 residues. Germline values: CDR1 SGDLS, CDR2 YYNGEE. V trimming: 5 bases; J trimming: 5 bases; junction bases outside the gene matches: 4. CDR3 loop: CASRLAGEEDTQYF. The DNA for the CDR3 is TGTGCCAGCAGACTAGCGGGAGAGGAAGATACGCAGTATTTT. The whole variable domain, remainder taken from reference TRBV9 and TRBJ2-3, is DSGVTQTPKHLITATGQRVTLRCSPRSGDLSVYWYQQSLDQGLQFLIQYYNGEERAKGNILERFSAQQFPDLHSELNLSSLELGDSALYFCASRLAGEEDTQYFGPGTRLTVL.

The chain recombines TRBV6-1 with TRBJ2-5; TRBD1 matches 7 bases. J lost 2 bases, V lost 2 bases, and 5 bases had no gene match. Germline CDR1 MNHNS, CDR2 SASEGT. CDR3 length equals 15 residues. The CDR3 region is CASSEIGQAQETQYF. The CDR3 coding sequence is TGTGCCAGCAGTGAAATAGGACAGGCTCAAGAGACCCAGTACTTC.

The rearrangement uses TRBV14 and TRBJ1-1, with 8 bases that match TRBD1. V lost 4 bases to trimming and J lost 2 bases; unmatched junction nucleotides: 9. Per germline, CDR1 SGHDN and CDR2 FVKESK. This CDR3 is 16 amino acids long. The CDR3 loop reads CASSPRQGRINTEAFF. The CDR3 nucleotides are TGTGCCAGCAGCCCTAGACAGGGGAGAATCAACACTGAAGCTTTCTTT.

Only a few counts were recorded for this clone. V usage is TRBV7-9 and J usage is TRBJ2-1; the match to TRBD2 covers 9 bases. The CDR3 extends over 14 amino acids. CDR1 is SEHNR and CDR2 is FQNEAQ in the germline V gene (reference sequence). V was pared by 1 base and J by 7 bases, with 2 bases of the junction left unmatched. CDR3: CASSLGTSGNEQFF. DNA of the CDR3: TGTGCCAGCAGCTTAGGTACTAGCGGGAATGAGCAGTTCTTC. Together with reference TRBV7-9 and TRBJ2-1, the CDR3 gives the full variable domain: DTGVSQNPRHKITKRGQNVTFRCDPISEHNRLYWYRQTLGQGPEFLTYFQNEAQLEKSRLLSDRFSAERPKGSFSTLEIQRTEQGDSAMYLCASSLGTSGNEQFFGPGTRLTVL.

This clone has a single count. An end of the junction differs from the germline gene, which may be a read error. The chain carries TRBV24-1 and TRBJ1-2; no firm D call. The CDR3 is made up of 13 amino acids. Germline V gene lookup returns CDR1 KGHDR and CDR2 SFDVKD. The CDR3 DNA reads TGTGCCACCAGTGATTTAAAGAGCTATGACTACACCTTC. Protein sequence: CATSDLKSYDYTF.